These 14 T cell receptor beta chains were all obtained from the same sample, sequenced in a study of CD8 T cells in Susac syndrome. Random-hexamer reverse transcription was applied to roughly 0.5 to 1 ug RNA. TCRdb re-called the immunoSEQ multiplex PCR reads with MiXCR, one entry per CDR3 protein. This sample has fewer than 200,000 distinct CDR3 sequences; 90% to 95% occur once, and the top ten carry 0.1%. Material: CD4+ T cells from PBMCs. Receptors originate from a human donor in good health.

This clonotype was observed once. The rearrangement uses TRBV7-9 and TRBJ2-3, with 8 nucleotides matching TRBD2. The CDR3 has 19 amino acids. Germline CDR1 SEHNR, CDR2 FQNEAQ (reference sequence). Trimming cost V 5 bases and J 2 bases; bases outside gene matches: 18. For the CDR3, the DNA is TGTGCCAGCAGCCCGACCCCGGACGTAGCGGGGACCCACACAGATACGCAGTATTTT. Translation: CASSPTPDVAGTHTDTQYF. Full variable domain (rest looked up from reference TRBV7-9 and TRBJ2-3): DTGVSQNPRHKITKRGQNVTFRCDPISEHNRLYWYRQTLGQGPEFLTYFQNEAQLEKSRLLSDRFSAERPKGSFSTLEIQRTEQGDSAMYLCASSPTPDVAGTHTDTQYFGPGTRLTVL.

The V and J genes are TRBV29-1 and TRBJ2-1, with 8 nucleotides matching TRBD1. CDR3 size: 13 residues. The germline V gene encodes CDR1 SQVTM and CDR2 ANQGSEA. Germline trimming cut 6 bases from V and 8 bases from J; bases unmatched to any gene: 9. The CDR3 sequence is CSVDRGQGYEQFF. CDR3 DNA sequence: TGCAGCGTCGACAGGGGCCAGGGGTATGAGCAGTTCTTC.

This rearrangement joins TRBV28 to TRBJ1-4, with 10 positions matching TRBD1. J was trimmed by 4 bases and V by 5 bases; bases with no gene match: 13. The CDR3 sequence is 18 residues long. Germline CDR1 is MDHEN and CDR2 is SYDVKM. CDR3: CASSLGPGQGSHNEKLFF. In nucleotides, the CDR3 is TGTGCCAGCAGTCTGGGACCGGGACAGGGGTCCCATAATGAAAAACTGTTTTTT.

The chain employs TRBV7-9 and TRBJ2-3; 7 nucleotides match TRBD1. The CDR3 is 18 residues long. Per germline, CDR1 SEHNR and CDR2 FQNEAQ (reference sequence). The junction had 11 bases not matched to a gene; V was cut back by 2 bases and J by 0 bases. DNA for the CDR3: TGTGCCAGCAGCTTAATAGGGGGCCGAGCCCCTAGCACAGATACGCAGTATTTT. Translated, it gives CASSLIGGRAPSTDTQYF. The full variable domain, rest sourced from reference TRBV7-9 and TRBJ2-3, is DTGVSQNPRHKITKRGQNVTFRCDPISEHNRLYWYRQTLGQGPEFLTYFQNEAQLEKSRLLSDRFSAERPKGSFSTLEIQRTEQGDSAMYLCASSLIGGRAPSTDTQYFGPGTRLTVL.

The chain combines TRBV20-1 with TRBJ1-1; no reliable D call. This CDR3 region has 12 residues. Germline-derived CDR1 and CDR2 are DFQATT and SNEGSKA (reference sequence). Between the trimmed V and J ends, which lost 5 bases and 1 base, there was a span of 8 bases. The CDR3 region has the DNA TGCAGTGCTCGTACACCGAACACTGAAGCTTTCTTT. As protein: CSARTPNTEAFF.

The rearrangement uses TRBV24-1 and TRBJ2-1; TRBD1 or TRBD2 may be the D gene (6 bases each). Germline V gene lookup returns CDR1 KGHDR and CDR2 SFDVKD. The CDR3 is 13 residues long. Trimming cost V 4 bases and J 8 bases, with 11 bases left between them. The CDR3 nucleotides read TGTGCCACCAGTGAGCTGGGGGGCTATGAGCAGTTCTTC. This encodes CATSELGGYEQFF.

The chain links TRBV6-2 or TRBV6-3 to TRBJ2-2, with D possibly being TRBD1 (5 bases). The germline V gene has CDR1 MNHEY and CDR2 SVGEGT. This CDR3 contains 15 residues. The V end was cut by 6 bases, the J end by 1 base, with 12 bases between. In DNA form, the CDR3 reads TGTGCCAGCAGCCACAGGCCAGGGAACACCGGGGAGCTGTTTTTT. Residues: CASSHRPGNTGELFF.

V is TRBV3-1 and J is TRBJ1-2; weak D call: TRBD1 (6 bases). The CDR3 is made up of 14 amino acids. Trimming took off 4 bases at V and 7 bases at J, with 16 bases between the two ends. Germline V gene data show CDR1 as LGHDT and CDR2 as YNNKEL (reference sequence). CDR3 sequence: CASSLGETGSGYTF. CDR3 in DNA: TGTGCCAGCAGCCTCGGGGAAACAGGGAGTGGCTACACCTTC. The full variable domain, rest sourced from reference TRBV3-1 and TRBJ1-2, is DTAVSQTPKYLVTQMGNDKSIKCEQNLGHDTMYWYKQDSKKFLKIMFSYNNKELIINETVPNRFSPKSPDKAHLNLHINSLELGDSAVYFCASSLGETGSGYTFGSGTRLTVV.

CDR3 amino acids: CSAKLGQGAGGYTF. As DNA, the CDR3 is TGCAGCGCGAAGTTAGGACAGGGGGCGGGTGGCTACACCTTC. The chain is built from TRBV29-1 and TRBJ1-2; 11 bases line up with TRBD1. V dropped 7 bases and J dropped 7; count of bases not matched to a gene: 11. Germline lookup yields CDR1 SQVTM and CDR2 ANQGSEA. This CDR3 is built from 14 residues.

The J gene is TRBJ1-5, the V gene TRBV2; a weak D match, TRBD1 (6 bases). Trimming pared 7 bases from V and 2 bases from J, leaving 9 bases between. The CDR3 spans 13 residues. CDR1 and CDR2 (germline): SNHLY, FYNNEI. In DNA form, the CDR3 reads TGTGCCAGCACCCGACAGGGCAATCAGCCCCAGCATTTT. Encoded protein: CASTRQGNQPQHF.

This sequence joins TRBV14 and TRBJ1-4, with no clear D. The germline V gene encodes CDR1 SGHDN and CDR2 FVKESK. Trimming took 4 bases from V and 3 from J, leaving 12 bases between them. The CDR3 loop spans 15 amino acids. The CDR3 spells CASSLRGRANEKLFF. CDR3 DNA: TGTGCCAGCAGCCTCCGTGGCAGAGCTAATGAAAAACTGTTTTTT.

This clonotype was seen only once. This rearrangement joins TRBV19 to TRBJ2-6, with D hard to call. V dropped 2 bases and J dropped 0 bases, with 11 bases sitting between them. The CDR3 runs to 17 residues. Germline CDR1 is LNHDA and CDR2 is SQIVND (reference sequence). The CDR3 is CASSILGLSSGANVLTF. DNA for the CDR3: TGTGCCAGTAGTATACTGGGTTTAAGCTCTGGGGCCAACGTCCTGACTTTC.

The CDR3 here is CASSLAGQGAGTQYF. CDR3 nucleotide sequence: TGCGCCAGCAGCTTGGCGGGACAGGGGGCGGGGACCCAGTACTTC. The rearrangement joins TRBV5-1 to TRBJ2-5; 12 nucleotides agree with TRBD1. The CDR3 length is 15 residues. Germline-derived CDR1 and CDR2 are SGHRS and YFSETQ. V gave up 0 bases and J gave up 7 bases; unmatched junction bases: 4.

The rearrangement uses TRBV11-1 and TRBJ1-1; weak D call: TRBD1 (6 bases). The CDR3 has 14 amino acids. Germline V gives CDR1 SGHAT, CDR2 FQDESV (reference sequence). The V end was cut by 2 bases, the J end by 5 bases, with 12 bases between. CDR3 amino acids: CASSLPTGSTEAFF. CDR3 in DNA: TGTGCCAGCAGCTTACCCACAGGGTCTACTGAAGCTTTCTTT.